This T cell receptor (beta chain) was sequenced in a study of blood T cell repertoires in COVID-19. The overall study: The cDNA or gDNA used as material had been derived from T cells, B-cell-depleted T cells, or PBMCs.

The CDR3 has 15 residues. The germline gives CDR1 WSHSY, CDR2 SAAADI. The ends lost 6 bases at V and 1 base at J; junction bases unmatched: 7. The repertoire was sequenced with immunoSEQ multiplex PCR; TCRdb's copy has only in-frame clones and lacks some. The table has about 80,000 clones, around 86% seen once. The chain joins TRBV10-2 to TRBJ2-7; 9 bases fit TRBD2. Sequencing was carried out using peripheral blood. The sequence was collected from a human donor in a cohort sampled during active COVID-19. The CDR3 DNA sequence: TGCGCCAGCAGGCTCTCTACTAGCGGGTCCTACGAGCAGTACTTC. Protein: CASRLSTSGSYEQYF.